Included here is one T cell receptor beta chain sequence, with context. Its antigen is unidentified. These data are taken from a study of cytomegalovirus exposure and HLA in healthy donors. General observations from the study: Among TCR beta chains, those listed as cytomegalovirus-associated numbered some 160.

The primer mix had 60 Vbeta and 13 Jbeta primers. In the authors' methods: The authors later counted about 80 million unique TCR beta chains, roughly 10 million of them shared. Data came from immunoSEQ multiplex PCR; TCRdb stores just in-frame clones and leaves some out. D and trimming were read from the DNA, whereas the V and J calls and clone size are those reported in that table. This sample has 150,000 to 200,000 clones; about 80% occur once, and the top ten carry about 2.4%. J lost 2 bases, V lost 5 bases, and 6 bases had no gene match. From germline, CDR1 is SNHLY and CDR2 FYNNEI. The CDR3 is 14 amino acids.

The sequenced sample was PBMCs. The rearrangement links TRBV2 to TRBJ2-7; TRBD1 matches at 7 bases. The TCR comes from a man in his 60s in good health and CMV-seronegative. For the CDR3, the DNA is TGTGCCAGCAGTACGACAGGGATAGCCTACGAGCAGTACTTC. The encoded protein is CASSTTGIAYEQYF.